The source of this T cell receptor (beta chain) is a study of response to subunit inactivated influenza vaccine. V shed 6 bases and J 6 bases; nucleotides not matched to a gene: 26. The CDR3 extends over 20 amino acids. Germline CDR1 is SGHAT and CDR2 is FQDESV (reference sequence). There are many counts of this clonotype. Its target is not known. TCRdb recomputed calls from the RT-PCR reads with MiXCR, one row per CDR3 protein. The repertoire holds about half a million distinct CDR3 sequences, with 9.5% to 13% as singletons. General study points: Seasonal influenza vaccination, on each occasion, was suggested by the authors to recruit few new T cells.

This chain connects TRBV11-1 to TRBJ2-1; TRBD2 matches at 7 bases. Sequenced material: PBMCs from blood, taken 40 to 50 days after vaccination. This sequence originates from a man over 45 who received an inactivated influenza vaccine. This CDR3 reads CASSSTESRSETSPLNEQFF. The CDR3 region has the DNA TGTGCCAGCAGTTCGACAGAGTCCAGGTCAGAGACTAGCCCTCTCAATGAGCAGTTCTTC.